Below, one TCR beta chain is given with its context. The sample originates from a study of metastatic and nonmetastatic thyroid tumors. TCRdb recomputed clones from the PCR reads via MiXCR. The sample comprises 15,000 to 20,000 clones, about 20% of which are singletons, and about 17% rests with the top ten. Prior to thyroid surgery, none of the patients had received any treatment. Trimming shortened V by 5 bases and J by 7 bases, and 14 bases separated the two germline ends. CDR1 is SGHTA, CDR2 FQGTGA, per germline. The CDR3 is 13 residues long. The rearrangement links TRBV7-3 to TRBJ1-1; the D gene is possibly TRBD1 (5 bases). The sequenced sample consisted of tumor tissue. The sequence came from a female donor with papillary thyroid cancer or a benign thyroid nodule (not recorded which). Some clones in this sample may be carry-over from other donors' samples. CDR3 DNA: TGTGCCAGCAGCCCCGGGGGAGCAAGTGAAGCTTTCTTT. Protein: CASSPGGASEAFF.